The next 20 T cell receptor beta chains were all read from a single sample in a study of blood T cells in healthy people across ages. It was with a sample-barcoded 5' primer and a J-beta primer mix that a second PCR of roughly 7 to 12 cycles was run. TCRdb reprocessed the 5' RACE reads with MiXCR, giving one entry per CDR3 protein. Of about 730,000 distinct CDR3 sequences in the sample, more than 40% were seen once. What was sequenced was blood. Receptors originate from an older woman in good health.

This clonotype has just a few counts. V usage is TRBV24-1 and J usage is TRBJ2-3, with TRBD1 matching over 7 bases. Trimming took 3 bases from V and 2 from J; bases not matched to a gene: 4. Germline V gene data show CDR1 as KGHDR and CDR2 as SFDVKD. The CDR3 is 15 amino acids. CDR3 nucleotides: TGTGCCACCAGTGATGCCGGGACAGCCACAGATACGCAGTATTTT. It translates to CATSDAGTATDTQYF.

V gene TRBV7-9 combines with J gene TRBJ2-7; possible D gene TRBD2, 5 bases. Germline loops: CDR1 SEHNR, CDR2 FQNEAQ (reference sequence). The CDR3 is 16 amino acids. With 3 bases removed from V and 2 bases from J, the gap between germline ends came to 17 bases. This chain's CDR3 is CASSFTLGLTAYEQYF. DNA of the CDR3: TGTGCCAGCAGCTTTACCCTTGGACTGACGGCCTACGAGCAGTACTTC.

V usage is TRBV6-2 or TRBV6-3 and J usage is TRBJ1-2; D might be TRBD1 (5 bases). Deletions cut 2 bases from V and 1 base from J, with 11 bases between. CDR1 MNHEY and CDR2 SVGEGT come from the germline V gene. There are 15 residues in the CDR3. CDR3 bases: TGTGCCAGCAGTTACCCTGGGACGGTTAACTATGGCTACACCTTC. Its protein is CASSYPGTVNYGYTF.

The chain employs TRBV20-1 and TRBJ2-3; TRBD2 matches at 9 bases. From germline, CDR1 is DFQATT and CDR2 SNEGSKA (reference sequence). Trimming removed 5 bases from V and 4 bases from J; junction bases left unmatched: 7. The length of the CDR3 is 14 residues. As DNA, the CDR3 is TGCAGTGCTCACGGGACTAGCATCCCAGATACGCAGTATTTT. Protein product: CSAHGTSIPDTQYF.

This clonotype was seen just once. This chain uses TRBV20-1 with TRBJ1-5; D is possibly TRBD1 (5 bases). V lost 3 bases and J lost 2, with 14 bases in between. This CDR3 is 15 amino acids long. Looked up from germline, CDR1 is DFQATT and CDR2 is SNEGSKA (reference sequence). Written as DNA, the CDR3 is TGCAGTGCTAGGACGGGAGGGGATGGCAATCAGCCCCAGCATTTT. This codes for CSARTGGDGNQPQHF.

This clonotype was observed a few times. This chain joins TRBV7-8 and TRBJ1-1, with a possible D match to TRBD1 (5 bases). CDR3 length: 16 amino acids. Germline CDR1 and CDR2: SGHVS and FQNEAQ. The V and J ends lost 6 bases and 1 base respectively, with 18 bases between them. Here the CDR3 DNA reads TGTGCCAGCAGTCGCACCCCTCTAGACAGGAACACTGAAGCTTTCTTT. This sequence encodes CASSRTPLDRNTEAFF.

The CDR3, as DNA: TGTGCCAGCAGTGTACCGGGACCGGAGGTCGAGACCCAGTACTTC. Translating it yields CASSVPGPEVETQYF. The rearrangement joins TRBV25-1 to TRBJ2-5, with D perhaps matching TRBD1 or TRBD2 (5 bases each). V dropped 4 bases and J dropped 5 bases, with 17 bases sitting between them. The CDR3 contains 15 residues. Germline-derived CDR1 and CDR2 are MGHDK and SYGVNS.

The chain joins TRBV25-1 to TRBJ1-6; 9 bases line up with TRBD1. Germline V lookup: CDR1 MGHDK, CDR2 SYGVNS. V was pared by 3 bases and J by 10 bases, with 4 bases of the junction left unmatched. The CDR3 is made up of 14 amino acids. CDR3 nucleotide sequence: TGTGCCAGCAGTGAGGACAGGGGAAAGTCACCCCTCCACTTT. It is translated as CASSEDRGKSPLHF.

This clonotype was detected only a few times. The chain carries TRBV9 and TRBJ2-1; maybe TRBD2 (6 bases). Germline V lookup: CDR1 SGDLS, CDR2 YYNGEE. The V and J ends lost 5 bases and 6 bases respectively, with 18 bases between them. The CDR3 runs 15 residues. Here the CDR3 reads CASSARLEGLNEQFF. The CDR3 DNA reads as TGTGCCAGCAGTGCTAGACTAGAGGGTCTCAATGAGCAGTTCTTC.

This clonotype has more than one count but fewer than ten. V and J are TRBV29-1 and TRBJ2-1, with D uncertain. TRBJ2-7 matches the DNA end more closely, so the J call is doubtful. Germline lookup yields CDR1 SQVTM and CDR2 ANQGSEA. The length of the CDR3 is 14 residues. For the CDR3, the DNA is TGCAGCGCCCACAGCGAAAGCTCCTACAATGAGCAGTACTTC. It yields the protein CSAHSESSYNEQYF.

Remarks on this clonotype: This may stem from a read error, because a much larger clone lies one nucleotide away. The V gene is TRBV9, the J gene TRBJ2-2; no firm D call. CDR3 length: 15 residues. Germline CDR1 and CDR2: SGDLS and YYNGEE. The CDR3 DNA is TGTGCCAGCAGCGCCAAAGGTGTTAACATCGGGGAGCTGTTTTTT. This sequence encodes CASSAKGVNIGELFF.

The chain employs TRBV25-1 and TRBJ1-5, with 7 bases matching TRBD1. The CDR3 spans 14 residues. Germline V lookup: CDR1 MGHDK, CDR2 SYGVNS. J gave up 2 bases and V 8 bases, and 6 bases lay outside the gene matches. CDR3 amino acids: CASEQTGRNQPQHF. The CDR3 DNA follows: TGTGCCAGCGAACAGACAGGGCGCAATCAGCCCCAGCATTTT. Full variable domain (missing parts from reference TRBV25-1 and TRBJ1-5): EADIYQTPRYLVIGTGKKITLECSQTMGHDKMYWYQQDPGMELHLIHYSYGVNSTEKGDLSSESTVSRIRTEHFPLTLESARPSHTSQYLCASEQTGRNQPQHFGDGTRLSIL.

CDR3 sequence: CASGGPHSDTQYF. CDR3 in DNA: TGTGCCAGCGGGGGCCCGCACTCAGATACGCAGTATTTT. V and J are TRBV2 and TRBJ2-3; a weak D match, TRBD1 (6 bases). CDR1 SNHLY and CDR2 FYNNEI come from the germline V gene. This CDR3 is 13 amino acids long. The ends were cut back, 8 bases at V and 4 bases at J, with 13 bases in the middle.

This clonotype has just a few counts. This chain links TRBV29-1 with TRBJ1-1; D is perhaps TRBD1 (5 bases). The CDR3 contains 14 residues. Germline V lookup: CDR1 SQVTM, CDR2 ANQGSEA. Trimming pared 6 bases from V and 4 bases from J, leaving 18 bases between. The CDR3 protein is CSVVYPGRITEAFF. DNA of the CDR3: TGCAGCGTGGTCTATCCGGGACGGATCACTGAAGCTTTCTTT.

This clonotype has a handful of counts. V usage is TRBV10-3 and J usage is TRBJ2-3; 9 bases match TRBD1. V lost 4 bases and J lost 4; bases outside the gene matches: 0. This CDR3 contains 13 residues. The V gene's germline CDR1 is ENHRY and CDR2 SYGVKD. CDR3 loop: CAISGQGADTQYF. The DNA for the CDR3 is TGTGCCATCAGTGGACAGGGGGCAGATACGCAGTATTTT.

V gene TRBV5-1 combines with J gene TRBJ2-1, with D possibly TRBD2 on 6 matching bases. The CDR3 is 17 residues long. CDR1 and CDR2 (germline): SGHRS, YFSETQ. With 5 bases removed from V and 0 bases from J, the gap between germline ends came to 18 bases. In nucleotides, the CDR3 is TGCGCCAGCAGACAGGCGGGGAGTAGGAGCTCCTACAATGAGCAGTTCTTC. This encodes CASRQAGSRSSYNEQFF.

This clonotype was picked up many times. The genes are TRBV7-2 and TRBJ2-3; D is undetermined. Germline lookup yields CDR1 SGHTA and CDR2 FQGNSA. CDR3 length: 13 amino acids. V lost 3 bases to trimming and J lost 1 base, with 5 bases between them. The CDR3: CASSFFRTDTQYF. The CDR3 DNA is TGTGCCAGCAGCTTTTTCCGCACAGATACGCAGTATTTT.

The chain carries TRBV7-9 and TRBJ1-5, with D possibly TRBD1 on 5 matching bases. The CDR3 is made up of 12 amino acids. CDR1 SEHNR and CDR2 FQNEAQ come from the germline V gene (reference sequence). The V gene lost 4 bases and the J gene lost 10 bases, with 11 bases spanning the gap. The CDR3 DNA follows: TGTGCCAGCAGCTCGGGGGGTAATCCCCAGCATTTT. It encodes CASSSGGNPQHF. The variable domain in full, with the rest retrieved from reference TRBV7-9 and TRBJ1-5, is DTGVSQNPRHKITKRGQNVTFRCDPISEHNRLYWYRQTLGQGPEFLTYFQNEAQLEKSRLLSDRFSAERPKGSFSTLEIQRTEQGDSAMYLCASSSGGNPQHFGDGTRLSIL.

The chain has TRBV9 and TRBJ1-2; maybe TRBD1 (6 bases). V lost 4 bases to trimming and J lost 4 bases, with 20 bases between them. CDR3 length: 16 amino acids. CDR1 SGDLS and CDR2 YYNGEE come from the germline V gene. The CDR3 bases are TGTGCCAGCAGCCCCCGGGAGGGGGAACTCGCCTATGGCTACACCTTC. This gives the protein CASSPREGELAYGYTF.

In regard to this clonotype: A much larger clone lies one base from this, so it may be a read error. The J gene is TRBJ2-5, the V gene TRBV3-1; no clear D gene. This CDR3 comprises 13 residues. Trimming cost V 0 bases and J 11 bases, with 13 bases left between them. Per the germline V gene, CDR1 is LGHDT and CDR2 is YNNKEL (reference sequence). The CDR3: CASSQDRANEQYF. CDR3 DNA: TGTGCCAGCAGCCAAGATAGGGCAAATGAGCAGTACTTC.